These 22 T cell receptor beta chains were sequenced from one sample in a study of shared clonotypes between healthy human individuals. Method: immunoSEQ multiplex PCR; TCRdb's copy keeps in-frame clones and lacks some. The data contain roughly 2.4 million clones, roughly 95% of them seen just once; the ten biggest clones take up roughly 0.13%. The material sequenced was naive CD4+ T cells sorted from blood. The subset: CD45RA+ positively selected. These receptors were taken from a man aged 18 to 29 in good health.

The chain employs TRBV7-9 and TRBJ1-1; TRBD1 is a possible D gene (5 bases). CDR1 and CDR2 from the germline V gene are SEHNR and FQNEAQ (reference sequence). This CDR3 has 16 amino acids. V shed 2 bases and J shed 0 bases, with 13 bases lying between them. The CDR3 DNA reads TGTGCCAGCAGCTTAAACAGGCTACAATTGAACACTGAAGCTTTCTTT. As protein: CASSLNRLQLNTEAFF.

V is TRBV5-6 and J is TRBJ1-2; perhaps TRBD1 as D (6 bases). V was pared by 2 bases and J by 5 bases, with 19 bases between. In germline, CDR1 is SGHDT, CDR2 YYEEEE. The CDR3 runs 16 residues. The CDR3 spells CASSLRDTGRGYGYTF. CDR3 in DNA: TGTGCCAGCAGCTTACGGGACACCGGGCGGGGATATGGCTACACCTTC.

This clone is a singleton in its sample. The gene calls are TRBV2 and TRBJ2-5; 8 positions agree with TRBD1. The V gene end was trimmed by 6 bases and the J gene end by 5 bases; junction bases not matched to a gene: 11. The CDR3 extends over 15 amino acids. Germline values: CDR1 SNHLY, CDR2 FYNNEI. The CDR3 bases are TGTGCCAGCAGAGACTCGACAGGGGTCGGGGAGACCCAGTACTTC. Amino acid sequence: CASRDSTGVGETQYF.

CDR3 DNA sequence: TGTGCCAGCAGTGAGACAGCCATCAATGAAAAACTGTTTTTT. Protein: CASSETAINEKLFF. V is TRBV2 and J is TRBJ1-4, with D possibly matching TRBD1 (5 bases). Trimming took 3 bases from V and 5 from J, leaving 10 bases between them. The CDR3 runs 14 residues. Germline CDR1 is SNHLY and CDR2 is FYNNEI.

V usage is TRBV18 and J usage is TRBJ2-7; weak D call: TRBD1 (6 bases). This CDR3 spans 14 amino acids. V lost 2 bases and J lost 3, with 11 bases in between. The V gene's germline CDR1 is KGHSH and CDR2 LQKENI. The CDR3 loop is CASSPGGSFYEQYF. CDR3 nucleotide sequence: TGTGCCAGCTCACCAGGGGGCAGCTTCTACGAGCAGTACTTC.

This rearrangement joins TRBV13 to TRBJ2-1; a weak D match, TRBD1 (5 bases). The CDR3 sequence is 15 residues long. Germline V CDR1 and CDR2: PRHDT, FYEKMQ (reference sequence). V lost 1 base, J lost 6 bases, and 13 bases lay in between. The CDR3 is CASSLARGTGNEQFF. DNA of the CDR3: TGTGCCAGCAGCTTAGCCCGTGGTACAGGCAATGAGCAGTTCTTC.

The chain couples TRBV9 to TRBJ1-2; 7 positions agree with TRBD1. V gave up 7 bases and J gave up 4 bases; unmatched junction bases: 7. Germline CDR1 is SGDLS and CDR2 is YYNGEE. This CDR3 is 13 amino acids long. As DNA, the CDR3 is TGTGCCAGCGGACGCACAGGGGCCTATGGCTACACCTTC. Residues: CASGRTGAYGYTF.

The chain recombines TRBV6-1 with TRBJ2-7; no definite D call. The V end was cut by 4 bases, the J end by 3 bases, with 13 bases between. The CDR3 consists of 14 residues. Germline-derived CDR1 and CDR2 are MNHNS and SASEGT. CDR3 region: CASSGTRGFYEQYF. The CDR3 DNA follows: TGTGCCAGCAGTGGGACCCGCGGATTCTACGAGCAGTACTTC.

The CDR3 coding sequence is TGTGCCAGCAGTGAAACGGGAGGGCTTAATCTAGCACATAGTACGCAGTATTTT. Amino acids: CASSETGGLNLAHSTQYF. V gene TRBV25-1 combines with J gene TRBJ2-3; 8 positions agree with TRBD2. The CDR3 covers 18 residues. V trimming: 2 bases; J trimming: 8 bases; junction bases outside the gene matches: 18. Germline values: CDR1 MGHDK, CDR2 SYGVNS.

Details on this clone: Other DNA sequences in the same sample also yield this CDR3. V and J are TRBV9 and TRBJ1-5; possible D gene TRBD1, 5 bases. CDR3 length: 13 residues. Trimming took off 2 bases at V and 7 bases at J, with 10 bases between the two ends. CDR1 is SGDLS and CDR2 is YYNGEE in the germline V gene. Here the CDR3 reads CASSVGEGQPQHF. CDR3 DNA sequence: TGTGCCAGCAGCGTTGGGGAGGGGCAGCCCCAGCATTTT.

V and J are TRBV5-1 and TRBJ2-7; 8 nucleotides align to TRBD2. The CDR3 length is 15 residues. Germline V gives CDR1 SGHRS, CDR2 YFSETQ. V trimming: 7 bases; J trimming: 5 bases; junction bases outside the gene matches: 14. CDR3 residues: CASRSPGLGKNEQYF. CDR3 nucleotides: TGCGCCAGCCGGAGTCCGGGACTAGGGAAAAACGAGCAGTACTTC. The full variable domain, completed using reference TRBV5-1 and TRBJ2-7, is KAGVTQTPRYLIKTRGQQVTLSCSPISGHRSVSWYQQTPGQGLQFLFEYFSETQRNKGNFPGRFSGRQFSNSRSEMNVSTLELGDSALYLCASRSPGLGKNEQYFGPGTRLTVT.

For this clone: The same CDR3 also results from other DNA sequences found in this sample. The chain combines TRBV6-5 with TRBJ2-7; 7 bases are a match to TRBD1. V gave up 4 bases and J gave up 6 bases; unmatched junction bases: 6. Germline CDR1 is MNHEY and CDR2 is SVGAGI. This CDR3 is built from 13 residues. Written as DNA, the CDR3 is TGTGCCAGCAGTTCCCTGACAGGGAGCGAGCAGTACTTC. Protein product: CASSSLTGSEQYF.

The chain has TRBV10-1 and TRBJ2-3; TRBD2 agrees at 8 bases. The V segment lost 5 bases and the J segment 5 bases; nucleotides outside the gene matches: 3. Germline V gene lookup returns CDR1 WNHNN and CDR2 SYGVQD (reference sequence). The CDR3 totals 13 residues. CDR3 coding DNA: TGCGCCAGCAGTACTAGCGGAGTAGATACGCAGTATTTT. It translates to CASSTSGVDTQYF.

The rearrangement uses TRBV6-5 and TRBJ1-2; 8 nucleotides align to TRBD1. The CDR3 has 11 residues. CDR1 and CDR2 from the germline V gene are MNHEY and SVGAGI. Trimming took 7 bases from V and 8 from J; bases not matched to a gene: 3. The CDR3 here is CASTGGVGYTF. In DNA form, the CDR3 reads TGTGCCAGCACAGGGGGCGTGGGCTACACCTTC.

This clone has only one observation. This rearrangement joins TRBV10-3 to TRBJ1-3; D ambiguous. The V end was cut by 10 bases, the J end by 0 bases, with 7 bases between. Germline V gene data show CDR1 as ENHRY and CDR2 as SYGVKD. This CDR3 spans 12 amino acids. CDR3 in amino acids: CASGSSGNTIYF. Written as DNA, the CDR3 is TGTGCCAGCGGATCCTCTGGAAACACCATATATTTT.

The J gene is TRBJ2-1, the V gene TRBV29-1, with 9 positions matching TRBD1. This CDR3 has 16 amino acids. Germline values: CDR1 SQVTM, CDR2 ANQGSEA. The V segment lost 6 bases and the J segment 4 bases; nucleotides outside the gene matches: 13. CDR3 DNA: TGCAGCGTCCGACTCGTTGACAGGGGGTCGTACAATGAGCAGTTCTTC. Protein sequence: CSVRLVDRGSYNEQFF.

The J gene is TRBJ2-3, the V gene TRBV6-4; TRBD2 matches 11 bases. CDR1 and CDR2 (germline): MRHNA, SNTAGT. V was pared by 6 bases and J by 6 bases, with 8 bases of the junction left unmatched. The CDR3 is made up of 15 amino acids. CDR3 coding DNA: TGTGCCAGCAGCGGACTAGCGGGTGGCATTGATACGCAGTATTTT. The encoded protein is CASSGLAGGIDTQYF.

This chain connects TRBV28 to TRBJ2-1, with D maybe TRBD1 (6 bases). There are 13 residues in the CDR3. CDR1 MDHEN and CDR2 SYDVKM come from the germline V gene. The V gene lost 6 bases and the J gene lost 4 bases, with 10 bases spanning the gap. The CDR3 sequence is CASRDSVYNEQFF. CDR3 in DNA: TGTGCCAGCAGGGACAGTGTTTACAATGAGCAGTTCTTC. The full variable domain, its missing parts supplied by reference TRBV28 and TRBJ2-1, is DVKVTQSSRYLVKRTGEKVFLECVQDMDHENMFWYRQDPGLGLRLIYFSYDVKMKEKGDIPEGYSVSREKKERFSLILESASTNQTSMYLCASRDSVYNEQFFGPGTRLTVL.

The DNA for the CDR3 is TGTGCCAGCAGTGACGGGATAGGCACAGATACGCAGTATTTT. Translated, it gives CASSDGIGTDTQYF. The chain has TRBV6-1 and TRBJ2-3, with D possibly TRBD2 on 5 matching bases. The CDR3 extends over 14 amino acids. The V gene's germline CDR1 is MNHNS and CDR2 SASEGT. Trimming removed 3 bases at V and 1 base at J, with 8 bases between.

In DNA form, the CDR3 reads TGTGCCAGCAGCTTGGCAGCGGGGGGGCCGGAGACCCAGTACTTC. Its translation: CASSLAAGGPETQYF. The chain links TRBV7-3 to TRBJ2-5; 10 bases are shared with TRBD2. The germline V gene encodes CDR1 SGHTA and CDR2 FQGTGA. The ends lost 3 bases at V and 5 bases at J; junction bases unmatched: 6. CDR3 length: 15 residues.

CDR3 amino acids: CSALGAGEQYF. The CDR3 DNA follows: TGCAGTGCTCTCGGGGCCGGCGAGCAGTACTTC. The chain carries TRBV20-1 and TRBJ2-7; D may correspond to TRBD1 or TRBD2 (5 bases each). Germline V CDR1 and CDR2: DFQATT, SNEGSKA (reference sequence). The CDR3 totals 11 residues. Trimming took 5 bases from V and 6 from J, leaving 11 bases between them.

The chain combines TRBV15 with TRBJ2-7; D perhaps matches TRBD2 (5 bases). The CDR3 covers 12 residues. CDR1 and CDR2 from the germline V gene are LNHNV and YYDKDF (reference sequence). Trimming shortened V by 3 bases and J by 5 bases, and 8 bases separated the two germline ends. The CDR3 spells CATSRVANEQYF. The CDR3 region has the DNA TGTGCCACCAGCAGGGTAGCGAACGAGCAGTACTTC.